This T cell receptor (beta chain) appears in the sequencing data of a study of blood T cell dynamics during melanoma immunotherapy. Trimming stripped 4 bases from V and 11 bases from J, with 17 bases between. Germline V gene lookup returns CDR1 SGHTA and CDR2 FQGNSA. The length of the CDR3 is 13 residues. This clone was counted once. Data came from immunoSEQ multiplex PCR; TCRdb stores just in-frame clones and leaves some out. The sample contains approximately 7,800 clones, roughly 85% of which appear only once. Time point in this sample: week 3, after first cycle of checkpoint inhibitor. Response was assessed by RECIST 1.1 at 12 weeks, except two rapid progressors.

The material was blood, obtained from a patient treated with checkpoint blockade. The rearrangement uses TRBV7-2 and TRBJ2-5; D unresolved. This sequence originates from a human donor with melanoma. The CDR3 reads CASSSPGSLGQYF. CDR3 DNA sequence: TGTGCCAGCAGCTCCCCTGGGTCCTTAGGGCAGTACTTC.